The present T cell receptor (beta chain) was sequenced within a study of identical twins' blood T cells. Each TCR cDNA library carried sample-specific barcodes on both ends. TCRdb independently ran MiXCR on the 5' RACE reads; one entry per CDR3 protein. Found here are a few hundred thousand distinct CDR3 sequences, around 30% of them singletons; the top ten hold 5.5% to 7%. Likely shared infections and vaccines: all three twin pairs were reared together. The study's findings and limits: Shared CDR3 clonotype counts tracked mainly the product of cloneset sizes.

This clonotype has a handful of counts. Antigen specificity is unknown. This clonotype was obtained from a woman aged 18-49 years in good health. The sequencing sample was made of PBMCs.

The chain's CDR3 is CSVSPGAKGGYTF. CDR3 nucleotide sequence: TGCAGCGTTTCCCCAGGGGCGAAGGGTGGCTACACCTTC. The chain employs TRBV29-1 and TRBJ1-2; the D gene is possibly TRBD1 (6 bases). Germline loops: CDR1 SQVTM, CDR2 ANQGSEA. This CDR3 is 13 amino acids long. Trimming pared 5 bases from V and 7 bases from J, leaving 17 bases between.